The clone carrying this T cell receptor (beta chain) was counted between two and nine times. Trimming removed 1 base at V and 0 bases at J, with 3 bases between. The CDR3 contains 13 residues. Germline assignment: CDR1 SGHDT and CDR2 YYEEEE. This sample is drawn from a study of cytomegalovirus exposure and HLA in healthy donors. The protocol was immunoSEQ multiplex PCR, while the TCRdb copy is restricted to in-frame clones and leaves out a portion. The profile covers 150,000 or so clones, with around four fifths appearing a single time and approximately 2.3% taken by the ten largest. This sequence was found in a young man in good health and CMV-seropositive. This sequence joins TRBV5-6 and TRBJ2-3; D unresolved. What was sequenced was PBMCs. CDR3 loop: CASSLRSTDTQYF. The CDR3 nucleotides read TGTGCCAGCAGCTTGCGGAGCACAGATACGCAGTATTTT.